The 28 T cell receptor beta chains given below trace back to one sample, sequenced in a study of tumor and adjacent non-tumor tissue in lung cancer (dated by TCRdb to 2016 to 2019). Bulk unsorted tissue served as the source for RNA extraction, and RNA quality was assessed using a NanoDrop ND-1000 and an Agilent 2100. The protocol used for the library was multiplex PCR. Sequenced on an Illumina HiSeq 2500. TCRbeta libraries were built by three rounds of nested PCR using primers (Table S4), following protocols modified from ARM-PCR. In TCRdb, the public reads were trimmed at Q25 with fastp and aligned with MiXCR, with productive beta chains retained. Duplicate CDR3 protein sequences are folded into a single record with the most common DNA and genes. The sample table shows about 78,000 distinct CDR3 sequences, and roughly 76% are seen once. The ten top clones hold 13% of the sample. Sequenced sample: lung tumor tissue. The origin of the receptors is a woman aged 50 to 65 with non-small cell lung cancer.

Concerning this clonotype itself: The junction departs from germline at one end; a sequencing error may be responsible. J is TRBJ2-7 and V is TRBV20-1, with 13 bases identical to TRBD2. The CDR3 sequence is 16 residues long. Germline loops: CDR1 DFQATT, CDR2 SNEGSKA (reference sequence). CDR3 coding DNA: TGCAGTACTAAGGGGACTAGCGGGAAGGAATCCTATGAGCAGTACTTC. It translates to CSTKGTSGKESYEQYF.

As to this clonotype: A read error may produce the germline difference seen at one junction end. The rearrangement links TRBV6-1 to TRBJ2-1; TRBD2 matches at 15 bases. Looked up from germline, CDR1 is MNHNS and CDR2 is SASEGT. This CDR3 contains 17 residues. CDR3 in amino acids: CASTEAQPGLAGGRTFF. CDR3 nucleotides: TGTGCCAGCACTGAAGCCCAACCGGGACTAGCGGGAGGTAGGACGTTCTTC.

A note on this clonotype: The junction shows a germline mismatch at one end, possibly a read error. The chain couples TRBV6-1 to TRBJ2-7; D call uncertain. Germline-derived CDR1 and CDR2 are MNHNS and SASEGT. This CDR3 spans 15 amino acids. CDR3 amino acids: CASSERVGPNYEQYF. The CDR3 DNA follows: TGTGCCAGCAGTGAACGGGTGGGTCCCAACTACGAACAGTACTTC.

A note on this clonotype: The junction departs from germline at one end; a sequencing error may be responsible. The chain couples TRBV11-2 to TRBJ2-7, with D maybe TRBD1 (5 bases). Germline V gene data show CDR1 as SGHAT and CDR2 as FQNNGV. The CDR3 loop spans 14 amino acids. CDR3 sequence: CVSSLGHFSSEQNF. The CDR3 DNA reads TGTGTCAGCAGCTTAGGACATTTCTCTTCCGAACAGAACTTC.

This clonotype has just a few counts. Given a much more abundant clone one base away, this may be a read error. V is TRBV12-3 or TRBV12-4 and J is TRBJ1-5; D unclear. This CDR3 has 13 residues. The CDR3 here is CVSAQRSNQPQHF. CDR3 in DNA: TGTGTCAGCGCCCAGCGTAGCAATCAGCCCCAGCATTTT.

This clonotype was seen once. Here the CDR3 omits its conserved ending phenylalanine or tryptophan, so a read error is the likely source. The chain combines TRBV6-2 or TRBV6-3 with TRBJ2-1; D remains ambiguous. This CDR3 spans 13 amino acids. Germline CDR1 and CDR2: MNHEY and SVGEGT. DNA of the CDR3: TGTGCCTGCAGTTACAACAGCTACAATGAGCAGTTCTCC. It yields the protein CACSYNSYNEQFS.

As regards this clonotype: As the CDR3 is not closed by the conserved phenylalanine or tryptophan, this likely results from a read error. The chain links TRBV11-2 to TRBJ2-7; D ambiguous. Per germline, CDR1 SGHAT and CDR2 FQNNGV. This CDR3 spans 15 amino acids. The CDR3 DNA sequence: TGTGTCAGCAACTTATCTCCGAGTCCCTCCTACGAGCAGTACATC. The encoded protein is CVSNLSPSPSYEQYI.

Note on this clonotype: The germline gene is not matched at one end of the junction; a read error may be the cause. This rearrangement joins TRBV20-1 to TRBJ1-5; possible D gene TRBD1, 5 bases. CDR1 is DFQATT and CDR2 is SNEGSKA in the germline V gene (reference sequence). This CDR3 has 15 residues. The chain's CDR3 is CSASYTGGADQSQHF. The CDR3, as DNA: TGCAGTGCTTCATACACAGGAGGAGCCGATCAGTCCCAGCATTTT.

For this clonotype: At one end, the junction sequence differs from germline, possibly due to a read error. The CDR3, as DNA: TGCGCCAGCAGCCAATTTACTAGCAGCATGGCCGAGGAGTACTTC. It yields the protein CASSQFTSSMAEEYF. V usage is TRBV4-1 and J usage is TRBJ2-7, with D tentatively TRBD2 (6 bases). The CDR3 covers 15 residues. Per the germline V gene, CDR1 is MGHRA and CDR2 is YSYEKL.

As concerns this clonotype: One end of the junction fails to match germline, which may point to a read error. The genes are TRBV11-2 and TRBJ2-3; 8 bases match TRBD2. CDR3 length equals 16 residues. The germline CDR1 and CDR2 sequences are SGHAT and FQNNGV. The CDR3 region is CSSSLWAGGSTDTQYF. CDR3 coding DNA: TGTTCCAGCAGCTTATGGGCGGGAGGCTCTACAGATACGCAGTATTTT.

V is TRBV20-1 and J is TRBJ2-3; TRBD2 might be the D (6 bases). Germline loops: CDR1 DFQATT, CDR2 SNEGSKA (reference sequence). The germline V and J ends were trimmed by 6 bases and 8 bases, with 15 bases remaining between them. The CDR3 has 12 residues. CDR3 in DNA: TGCAGTGCCCGGGAGTCTAATGTTACGCAGTATTTT. Its translation: CSARESNVTQYF.

As concerns this clonotype: This may come from a read error, since a much larger clone is one base off. The rearrangement joins TRBV6-1 to TRBJ2-1; D not certain. Looked up from germline, CDR1 is MNHNS and CDR2 is SASEGT. The V end lost 1 base, the J end lost 8 bases, and 6 bases lay between the germline ends. This CDR3 spans 12 amino acids. The CDR3 DNA is TGTGCCAGCAGTGAAGATGGGTATGAGCAGTTCTTC. Protein: CASSEDGYEQFF.

This clonotype was seen a single time. One end of the junction is discordant with germline, which a read error may explain. This chain connects TRBV12-3 or TRBV12-4 to TRBJ2-1; unclear D gene. The CDR3 spans 15 residues. CDR3 DNA: TGTGCCAGTAGTCCTCTTTTCGGCTCCTACATTGAGCAGTTCTTC. Amino acid sequence: CASSPLFGSYIEQFF.

This clonotype has just a few counts. A read error is possible here, since a much larger clone lies one base away. This rearrangement joins TRBV5-4 to TRBJ1-1; D not resolved. The CDR3 has 14 residues. The germline V gene encodes CDR1 SGHNT and CDR2 YYREEE (reference sequence). Trimming took 4 bases from V and 1 from J, leaving 11 bases between them. For the CDR3, the DNA is TGTGCCAGCAGCGTTGGACGGGGGAACACTGAAGCTTTCTTT. Its protein is CASSVGRGNTEAFF. The full variable domain, with the rest looked up from reference TRBV5-4 and TRBJ1-1, is ETGVTQSPTHLIKTRGQQVTLRCSSQSGHNTVSWYQQALGQGPQFIFQYYREEENGRGNFPPRFSGLQFPNYSSELNVNALELDDSALYLCASSVGRGNTEAFFGQGTRLTVV.

This rearrangement joins TRBV20-1 to TRBJ2-7, with D uncertain. Germline V gives CDR1 DFQATT, CDR2 SNEGSKA (reference sequence). Trimming took 6 bases from V and 13 from J, leaving 31 bases between them. This CDR3 comprises 15 residues. The CDR3 DNA follows: TGCAGTGCCAATTTAAACCCGATAAACTCCTACGAATATTACTTC. Translating gives CSANLNPINSYEYYF.

Turning to this clonotype: One junction end does not reproduce the germline sequence, and a read error may be involved. The V call is TRBV6-6, the J call TRBJ2-1; a possible D gene is TRBD1 (6 bases). The germline V gene encodes CDR1 MNHNY and CDR2 SVGAGI (reference sequence). This CDR3 contains 14 residues. The CDR3 here is CASSYGGPRDEQCF. The CDR3 nucleotides are TGTGCCAGCAGTTACGGGGGCCCTAGGGATGAGCAGTGTTTC.

About this clonotype: One end of the junction is discordant with germline, which a read error may explain. V is TRBV29-1 and J is TRBJ2-2; D tentatively reads TRBD1 or TRBD2 (5 bases each). The CDR3 covers 12 residues. CDR1 SQVTM and CDR2 ANQGSEA come from the germline V gene. CDR3 sequence: CSIGHFTGELFF. In DNA form, the CDR3 reads TGTAGCATAGGACACTTCACCGGGGAGCTATTTTTT.

This sequence joins TRBV10-1 and TRBJ2-2, with D perhaps TRBD2 (5 bases). The V and J ends lost 1 base and 3 bases respectively, with 18 bases between them. The CDR3 totals 18 residues. Germline CDR1 WNHNN, CDR2 SYGVQD (reference sequence). Written as DNA, the CDR3 is TGCGCCAGCAGTGAGTTCTCCAGTTGTAGCGTCGACACCGGGGAGCTGTTTTTT. The encoded protein is CASSEFSSCSVDTGELFF.

Comment on this clonotype: This is likely a read error, given that the CDR3 carries no conserved phenylalanine or tryptophan at its end. The DNA is omitted, as the CDR3 cannot be located on it reliably, and the CDR3 follows TCRdb's listing. The chain uses TRBV29-1 and TRBJ2-1; the table's D call TRBD1 went unverified against the DNA. The CDR3 length equals 17 residues, ends included. Germline V gene data show CDR1 as SQVTM and CDR2 as ANQGSEA. CDR3: CSVERSGVPVVYNEQLY.

This sequence joins TRBV11-2 and TRBJ2-1; a weak D match, TRBD2 (5 bases). This CDR3 is 17 amino acids long. Per germline, CDR1 SGHAT and CDR2 FQNNGV. V was trimmed by 8 bases and J by 0 bases, leaving 20 bases between them. CDR3 in amino acids: CASAPEGWGCSYNEQFF. For the CDR3, the DNA is TGTGCCAGCGCCCCAGAGGGCTGGGGATGCTCCTACAATGAGCAGTTCTTC. The full variable domain, in which reference TRBV11-2 and TRBJ2-1 provide the parts outside the CDR3, is EAGVAQSPRYKIIEKRQSVAFWCNPISGHATLYWYQQILGQGPKLLIQFQNNGVVDDSQLPKDRFSAERLKGVDSTLKIQPAKLEDSAVYLCASAPEGWGCSYNEQFFGPGTRLTVL.

The count of this clonotype is one. One junction end does not reproduce the germline sequence, and a read error may be involved. The rearrangement joins TRBV6-2 or TRBV6-3 to TRBJ2-1; D is ambiguous. CDR3 length: 13 amino acids. Germline-derived CDR1 and CDR2 are MNHEY and SVGEGT. The DNA of the CDR3 is TGTGCCAGCAAGCAGGATAGTAGGAATGAGCAATTCTTC. Its translation is CASKQDSRNEQFF.

The rearrangement uses TRBV11-2 and TRBJ1-6, with 7 bases matching TRBD1. CDR3 length: 15 amino acids. The V gene end was trimmed by 6 bases and the J gene end by 9 bases; junction bases not matched to a gene: 11. Germline V gives CDR1 SGHAT, CDR2 FQNNGV. For the CDR3, the DNA is TGTGCCAGCAGTTTATCCGGGACAGATAGTTCACCCCTCCACTTT. It encodes CASSLSGTDSSPLHF.

This chain uses TRBV29-1 with TRBJ2-7; D is ambiguous. Germline lookup yields CDR1 SQVTM and CDR2 ANQGSEA. The CDR3 has 10 residues. Trimming took 7 bases from V and 7 from J, leaving 11 bases between them. For the CDR3, the DNA is TGCAGCGGTGTACAGCATGAGCAGTACTTC. Its translation: CSGVQHEQYF.

Comments on this clonotype: At one of its ends the junction is not consistent with the germline gene, which may arise from a read error. The J gene is TRBJ1-5, the V gene TRBV6-5; no definite D call. The J call is in doubt because the DNA end fits TRBJ2-3 better. The CDR3 sequence is 15 residues long. Germline lookup yields CDR1 MNHEY and CDR2 SVGAGI. The DNA for the CDR3 is TGTGTCAGCAGTTACCTAAATCGACCAAATCAGCCCCAGTATTTT. Translated, it gives CVSSYLNRPNQPQYF.

The J gene is TRBJ1-6, the V gene TRBV28, with 7 bases fitting TRBD1. The CDR3 covers 15 residues. V trimming: 6 bases; J trimming: 8 bases; junction bases outside the gene matches: 10. Germline CDR1 and CDR2: MDHEN and SYDVKM. DNA of the CDR3: TGTGCCAGCAGACCGCAGAGGGGGCTAGATTCACCCCTCCACTTT. It codes for CASRPQRGLDSPLHF. The full variable domain, completed using reference TRBV28 and TRBJ1-6, is DVKVTQSSRYLVKRTGEKVFLECVQDMDHENMFWYRQDPGLGLRLIYFSYDVKMKEKGDIPEGYSVSREKKERFSLILESASTNQTSMYLCASRPQRGLDSPLHFGNGTRLTVT.

The chain recombines TRBV20-1 with TRBJ2-5; D is ambiguous. This CDR3 contains 14 residues. Germline V lookup: CDR1 DFQATT, CDR2 SNEGSKA (reference sequence). CDR3 coding DNA: TGCTATGCTCCGAACATTAACTTTCAAGAGACCCAGTACTTC. Protein product: CYAPNINFQETQYF.

As to this clonotype: The conserved closing phenylalanine or tryptophan is absent in this CDR3, likely reflecting a read error. This rearrangement joins TRBV20-1 to TRBJ2-5; maybe TRBD1 (6 bases). Germline V CDR1 and CDR2: DFQATT, SNEGSKA (reference sequence). The CDR3 has 14 residues. CDR3 nucleotide sequence: TGCAGTGCTAGATTCCCCCAGGGGCGAGAGGCCCAGTACCTC. Translation: CSARFPQGREAQYL.

Remarks on this clonotype: One end of the junction is discordant with germline, which a read error may explain. This chain links TRBV4-3 with TRBJ2-1, with TRBD2 matching 11 bases. CDR3 length: 19 amino acids. The V gene's germline CDR1 is LGHNA and CDR2 YSLEER. The CDR3 DNA is TGCGCCAGCAGCCAAGAATTTAGCGGGAGGGTGAGCCCCTACGATGAGCAGTTCTTC. Protein: CASSQEFSGRVSPYDEQFF.